This T cell receptor (beta chain) was documented in a study of T cells in Graves' hyperthyroidism and ophthalmopathy. When ophthalmopathy did not progress within 18 months, Graves' hyperthyroidism was considered stable. Diagnoses used clinical symptoms, serum thyroxine and TRAb, thyroid ultrasound and orbital computed tomography. Overall study results and limits: Most thyroid clonotypes expanded above 0.001 were also detected in blood. Model output signaled ophthalmopathy a median around 6.9 months ahead of onset.

There are 13 residues in the CDR3. The germline V and J ends were trimmed by 4 bases and 3 bases, with 9 bases remaining between them. In this sample, this clonotype is medium-sized. Its antigen remains unidentified. The CDR3 regions of TCR beta were amplified from RNA transcripts. The TCR CDR3 was amplified in a first-round RT-PCR using the HTBI primer set. TCRdb re-called the multiplex PCR reads with MiXCR, one entry per CDR3 protein. The sample has 45,000 to 50,000 distinct CDR3 sequences, roughly 50% seen once. The chain is built from TRBV12-3 or TRBV12-4 and TRBJ2-5; D perhaps matches TRBD1 (6 bases). The material sequenced was peripheral blood or thyroid tissue (not recorded which). The TCR was taken from a woman aged 50 to 60 with Graves' hyperthyroidism. The CDR3 protein is CASSWDTEETQYF. CDR3 DNA sequence: TGTGCCAGCAGTTGGGACACCGAAGAGACCCAGTACTTC.